This T cell receptor (beta chain) was identified in a study of control samples from healthy donors and cancer patients. Repertoires were generated with immunoSEQ multiplex PCR, while TCRdb's copy carries only in-frame clones and drops some. The profile covers 120,000 or so clones, with more than 75% appearing a single time and roughly 3% taken by the ten largest. The CDR3 is made up of 14 amino acids. Trimming pared 1 base from V and 7 bases from J, leaving 11 bases between. The germline CDR1 and CDR2 sequences are GTSNPN and SVGIG (reference sequence). The J gene is TRBJ1-6, the V gene TRBV30, with a weak D call TRBD1 (6 bases). Sequenced material: blood. This receptor was identified in a man aged 55 to 70 in good health. The CDR3 DNA follows: TGTGCCTGGAGTGCACAGGGCTTCAATTCACCCCTCCACTTT. Residues: CAWSAQGFNSPLHF.